These 19 T cell receptor beta chains originate from one sample sequenced in a study of T cell responses to AZD1222 COVID-19 vaccine. Assay: immunoSEQ multiplex PCR; the TCRdb copy retains only in-frame clones and omits some. The repertoire has 70,000 or so clones, approximately 82% of them found once; the top ten carry approximately 23%. Sequenced material: peripheral blood, taken 28 days after the second AZD1222 dose. These TCRs come from an adult who received the AZD1222 COVID-19 vaccine.

Turning to this clone: This sample includes further DNA sequences coding for the same CDR3. V is TRBV11-2 and J is TRBJ2-7, with D possibly TRBD2 on 6 matching bases. Looked up from germline, CDR1 is SGHAT and CDR2 is FQNNGV. Between the trimmed V and J ends, which lost 2 bases and 0 bases, there was a span of 8 bases. This CDR3 region has 14 residues. This CDR3 reads CASSLFGSSYEQYF. CDR3 coding DNA: TGTGCCAGCAGCTTATTCGGGAGCTCCTACGAGCAGTACTTC.

The CDR3 spells CASSVGGGGTYGYTF. The DNA for the CDR3 is TGTGCCAGCAGCGTAGGTGGAGGGGGGACCTATGGCTACACCTTC. The chain is built from TRBV9 and TRBJ1-2; the D gene is possibly TRBD1 (6 bases). Germline loops: CDR1 SGDLS, CDR2 YYNGEE. The CDR3 is 15 amino acids. Trimming pared 0 bases from V and 4 bases from J, leaving 13 bases between.

The CDR3 region has the DNA TGTGCCAGCAGTTTTAACAGGGTCGATGGCTACACCTTC. This encodes CASSFNRVDGYTF. J is TRBJ1-2 and V is TRBV27; TRBD1 is a possible D gene (6 bases). Trimming pared 3 bases from V and 6 bases from J, leaving 11 bases between. CDR1 and CDR2 from the germline V gene are MNHEY and SMNVEV (reference sequence). This CDR3 is built from 13 residues.

The chain employs TRBV13 and TRBJ1-1, with TRBD1 matching 9 bases. The CDR3 is 14 residues long. V was pared by 5 bases and J by 6 bases, with 7 bases of the junction left unmatched. Per the germline V gene, CDR1 is PRHDT and CDR2 is FYEKMQ (reference sequence). CDR3 amino acids: CASSLQGAYAEAFF. The CDR3 nucleotides are TGTGCCAGCAGCCTACAGGGGGCATACGCTGAAGCTTTCTTT.

The CDR3 nucleotides are TGTGCCAGCAGCGCGGGACGGGGGACCTACGAGCAGTACTTC. Its protein is CASSAGRGTYEQYF. V gene TRBV2 combines with J gene TRBJ2-7; a possible D gene is TRBD2 (6 bases). Germline CDR1 SNHLY, CDR2 FYNNEI. The CDR3 loop spans 14 amino acids. V lost 6 bases and J lost 2, with 14 bases in between. Based on the CDR3 plus reference TRBV2 and TRBJ2-7, the full variable domain is EPEVTQTPSHQVTQMGQEVILRCVPISNHLYFYWYRQILGQKVEFLVSFYNNEISEKSEIFDDQFSVERPDGSNFTLKIRSTKLEDSAMYFCASSAGRGTYEQYFGPGTRLTVT.

The gene calls are TRBV5-1 and TRBJ2-5; D is uncertain. CDR1 and CDR2 (germline): SGHRS, YFSETQ. CDR3 length: 15 residues. V was shortened by 0 bases and J by 2 bases, with 11 bases between the two germline ends. As DNA, the CDR3 is TGCGCCAGCAGCTTGGAGATACAGACTCAAGAGACCCAGTACTTC. Amino acids: CASSLEIQTQETQYF.

V is TRBV12-3 or TRBV12-4 and J is TRBJ1-2, with D possibly matching TRBD1 (5 bases). This CDR3 has 12 residues. V lost 4 bases to trimming and J lost 6 bases, with 9 bases between them. The chain's CDR3 is CASSSLGHGYTF. The CDR3 DNA is TGTGCCAGCAGTTCGCTGGGGCATGGCTACACCTTC.

The chain carries TRBV19 and TRBJ1-5; D unclear. Trimming cost V 5 bases and J 4 bases, with 15 bases left between them. The germline gives CDR1 LNHDA, CDR2 SQIVND (reference sequence). This CDR3 has 15 residues. DNA of the CDR3: TGTGCCAGTAGTGCAAAGGAGGTGGGAAATCAGCCCCAGCATTTT. Its translation is CASSAKEVGNQPQHF.

CDR3 residues: CASSLGWQETQYF. The DNA for the CDR3 is TGCGCCAGCAGCTTGGGTTGGCAAGAGACCCAGTACTTC. This chain uses TRBV5-1 with TRBJ2-5, with D unclear. This CDR3 spans 13 amino acids. Trimming pared 0 bases from V and 2 bases from J, leaving 5 bases between. Germline CDR1 SGHRS, CDR2 YFSETQ.

The chain combines TRBV5-1 with TRBJ2-7, with TRBD1 identical over 7 bases. The germline CDR1 and CDR2 sequences are SGHRS and YFSETQ. V dropped 0 bases and J dropped 0; count of bases not matched to a gene: 6. There are 16 residues in the CDR3. This CDR3 is CASSLGGQVGSYEQYF. The CDR3 DNA is TGCGCCAGCAGCTTGGGAGGACAGGTTGGCTCCTACGAGCAGTACTTC.

The V call is TRBV2, the J call TRBJ1-5; TRBD1 agrees at 8 bases. V was pared by 6 bases and J by 2 bases, with 9 bases of the junction left unmatched. The CDR3 sequence is 16 residues long. Germline CDR1 SNHLY, CDR2 FYNNEI. The DNA for the CDR3 is TGTGCCAGCAGGACAGACAGGGGTCGGGGCAATCAGCCCCAGCATTTT. Translated: CASRTDRGRGNQPQHF.

This clone appeared a single time. V usage is TRBV6-5 and J usage is TRBJ2-3; D is undetermined. V lost 0 bases to trimming and J lost 9 bases, with 4 bases between them. The CDR3 runs to 11 residues. CDR1 is MNHEY and CDR2 is SVGAGI in the germline V gene. This chain's CDR3 is CASSYSGTQYF. CDR3 coding DNA: TGTGCCAGCAGTTACTCTGGGACGCAGTATTTT.

The chain employs TRBV7-9 and TRBJ1-3; D remains ambiguous. CDR3 length: 17 residues. V was clipped by 1 base and J by 0 bases, with 13 bases between them. CDR1 is SEHNR, CDR2 FQNEAQ, per germline (reference sequence). In DNA, the CDR3 is TGTGCCAGCAGCTTAGAACCTCTTTCAAACTCTGGAAACACCATATATTTT. It translates to CASSLEPLSNSGNTIYF.

The rearrangement links TRBV7-9 to TRBJ2-3; no clear D gene. This CDR3 comprises 13 residues. V was pared by 1 base and J by 3 bases, with 5 bases between. Germline V CDR1 and CDR2: SEHNR, FQNEAQ (reference sequence). This CDR3 is CASSLEGTDTQYF. In DNA, the CDR3 is TGTGCCAGCAGCTTAGAAGGGACAGATACGCAGTATTTT.

The chain recombines TRBV9 with TRBJ2-3, with 14 positions matching TRBD2. The CDR3 runs to 17 residues. J lost 2 bases, V lost 0 bases, and 2 bases had no gene match. Germline V gene sequence: CDR1 SGDLS, CDR2 YYNGEE. CDR3 sequence reads: CASSVGLAGGITDTQYF. The CDR3 nucleotides are TGTGCCAGCAGCGTAGGACTAGCGGGGGGGATCACAGATACGCAGTATTTT.

The CDR3 is CASSEEGAGRGYTF. The CDR3 coding sequence is TGTGCCAGCAGTGAAGAAGGAGCCGGACGGGGCTACACCTTC. V usage is TRBV2 and J usage is TRBJ1-2, with D uncertain. This CDR3 is 14 amino acids long. CDR1 SNHLY and CDR2 FYNNEI come from the germline V gene. Between the trimmed V and J ends, which lost 1 base and 8 bases, there was a span of 14 bases.

This clone was seen only a few times. The CDR3, as DNA: TGTGCCAGCAGCGTAGGACTCGAAAATTCACCCCTCCACTTT. This sequence encodes CASSVGLENSPLHF. The chain is built from TRBV9 and TRBJ1-6; D remains ambiguous. Trimming left V 0 bases short and J 7 bases short, with 8 bases between. This CDR3 has 14 residues. Germline lookup yields CDR1 SGDLS and CDR2 YYNGEE.

The rearrangement uses TRBV30 and TRBJ2-7; perhaps D is TRBD1 or TRBD2 (5 bases each). Germline CDR1 GTSNPN, CDR2 SVGIG (reference sequence). With 2 bases removed from V and 4 bases from J, the gap between germline ends came to 15 bases. The CDR3 covers 14 residues. Here the CDR3 DNA reads TGTGCCTGGAGTACTGGTGGGGGAAAATACGAGCAGTACTTC. Its translation is CAWSTGGGKYEQYF.

The J gene is TRBJ2-5, the V gene TRBV4-2; no definite D call. Germline V gives CDR1 LGHNA, CDR2 YNFKEQ. Trimming took 0 bases from V and 0 from J, leaving 11 bases between them. This CDR3 comprises 16 residues. The CDR3 reads CASSQEVGRNQETQYF. In DNA, the CDR3 is TGTGCCAGCAGCCAAGAGGTAGGCAGGAACCAAGAGACCCAGTACTTC.